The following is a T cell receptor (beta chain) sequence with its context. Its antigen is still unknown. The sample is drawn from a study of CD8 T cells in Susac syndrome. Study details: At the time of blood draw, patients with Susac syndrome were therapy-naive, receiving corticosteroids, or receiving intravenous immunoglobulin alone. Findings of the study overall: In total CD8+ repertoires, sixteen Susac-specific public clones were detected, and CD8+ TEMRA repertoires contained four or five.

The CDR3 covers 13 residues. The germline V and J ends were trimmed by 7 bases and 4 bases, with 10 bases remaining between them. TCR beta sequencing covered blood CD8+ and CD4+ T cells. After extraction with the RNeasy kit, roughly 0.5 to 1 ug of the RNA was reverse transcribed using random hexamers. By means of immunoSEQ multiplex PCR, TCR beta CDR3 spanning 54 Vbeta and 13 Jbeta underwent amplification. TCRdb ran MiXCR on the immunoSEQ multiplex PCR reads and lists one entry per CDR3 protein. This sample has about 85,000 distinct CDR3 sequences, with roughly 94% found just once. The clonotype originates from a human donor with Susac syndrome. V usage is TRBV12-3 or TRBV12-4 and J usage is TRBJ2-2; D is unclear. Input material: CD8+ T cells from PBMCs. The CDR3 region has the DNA TGTGCCAGCACATGGATTCTCACCGGGGAGCTGTTTTTT. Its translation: CASTWILTGELFF.